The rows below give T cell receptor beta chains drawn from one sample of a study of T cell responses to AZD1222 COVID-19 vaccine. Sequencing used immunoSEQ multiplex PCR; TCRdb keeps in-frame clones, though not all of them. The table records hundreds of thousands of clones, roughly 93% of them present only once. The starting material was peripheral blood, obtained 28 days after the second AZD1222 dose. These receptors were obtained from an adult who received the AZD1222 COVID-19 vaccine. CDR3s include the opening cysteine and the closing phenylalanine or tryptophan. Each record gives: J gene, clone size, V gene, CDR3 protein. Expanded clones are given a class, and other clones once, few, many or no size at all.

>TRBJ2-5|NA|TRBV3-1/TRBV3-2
CASSQDTATGGETQYF
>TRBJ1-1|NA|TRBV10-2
CASSEWGGAFF
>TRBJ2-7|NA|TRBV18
CASSRNIPGTSGDYEQYF
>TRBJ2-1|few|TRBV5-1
CASSLGDRGREKFF
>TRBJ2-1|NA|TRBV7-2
CASSWTSGRLLNEQFF
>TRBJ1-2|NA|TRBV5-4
CASSLVPQGNFYGYTF
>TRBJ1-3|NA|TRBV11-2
CASSLDGQGAFWRAGNTIYF
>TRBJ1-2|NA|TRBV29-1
CSVEFPSPGVRGYTF
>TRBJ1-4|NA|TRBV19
CASSPTEGGPTNEKLFF
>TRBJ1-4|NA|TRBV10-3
CAISDPAEGPNEKLFF
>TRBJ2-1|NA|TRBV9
CASGSAGSYNEQFF
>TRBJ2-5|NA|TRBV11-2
CASSPPNPVGETQYF
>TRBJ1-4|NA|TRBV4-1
CASSQEGQGGGEKLFF
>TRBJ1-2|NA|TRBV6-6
CASSYIVTEGYTF
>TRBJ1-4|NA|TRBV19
CASSIDPGQGSREKLFF
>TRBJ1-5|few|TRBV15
CATSLFSGQIINQPQHF
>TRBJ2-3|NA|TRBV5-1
CASSPSGGGGTDTQYF
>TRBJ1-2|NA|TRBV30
CAWSIRFNYGYTF
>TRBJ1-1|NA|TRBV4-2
CASRVGGKATGEAFF
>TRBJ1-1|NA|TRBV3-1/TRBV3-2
CASSLPGSGTEAFF
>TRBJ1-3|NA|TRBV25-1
CASSEAGGGNTIYF
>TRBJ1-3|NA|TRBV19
CASSIHSSGNTIYF
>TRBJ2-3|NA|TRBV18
CASSPLAGAPDTQYF
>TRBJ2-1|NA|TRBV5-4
CASSPRTSGSRGTYNEQFF
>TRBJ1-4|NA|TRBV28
CASSVGSQNEKLFF
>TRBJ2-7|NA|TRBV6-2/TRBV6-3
CASSTGTGGDEQYF
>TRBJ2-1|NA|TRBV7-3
CASSLTGGSNEQFF
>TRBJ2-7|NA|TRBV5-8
CASSLVYEQYF
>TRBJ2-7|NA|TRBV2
CASSRDRGSYEQYF
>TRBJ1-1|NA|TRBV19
CASSWGDRGLTEAFF
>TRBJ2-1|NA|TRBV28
CASSYARVEQFF
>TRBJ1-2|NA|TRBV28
CASSLGAGRIGYTF